Listed here is a single T cell receptor beta chain. The antigen is unknown. This specimen belongs to a study of type 1 regulatory T cells. For the study at large: T-allo10 is an in vitro-generated, Tr1-enriched CD4 T cell product specific for alloantigen.

CDR3 length equals 16 residues. Germline CDR1 SGHTA, CDR2 FQGTGA. V trimming: 2 bases; J trimming: 4 bases; junction bases outside the gene matches: 10. Via MiXCR, TCRdb re-called the reads, giving one row per CDR3 protein. The repertoire has about 15,000 distinct CDR3 sequences, roughly 13% of them found once; the top ten carry 15%. Sequenced material: cultured T cells, either the whole culture or a sorted T cell fraction (not recorded which). This receptor was obtained from a human donor in good health. The V and J genes are TRBV7-3 and TRBJ1-1; 7 nucleotides match TRBD1. The CDR3 protein is CASSLGPPGQSTEAFF. CDR3 DNA: TGTGCCAGCAGCTTAGGGCCACCGGGACAGAGCACTGAAGCTTTCTTT.